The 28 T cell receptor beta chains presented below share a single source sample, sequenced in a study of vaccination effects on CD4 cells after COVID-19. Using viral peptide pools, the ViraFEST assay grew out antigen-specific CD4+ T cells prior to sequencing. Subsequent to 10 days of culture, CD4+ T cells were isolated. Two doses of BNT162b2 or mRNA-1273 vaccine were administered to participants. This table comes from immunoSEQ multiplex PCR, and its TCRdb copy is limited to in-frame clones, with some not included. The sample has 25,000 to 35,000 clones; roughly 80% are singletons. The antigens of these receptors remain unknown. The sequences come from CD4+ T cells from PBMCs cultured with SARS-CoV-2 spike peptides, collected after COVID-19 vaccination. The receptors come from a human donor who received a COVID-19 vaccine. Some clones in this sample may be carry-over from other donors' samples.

The CDR3 protein is CASRSGRTSGVQETQYF. For the CDR3, the DNA is TGTGCCAGCAGGTCGGGGCGGACTAGCGGGGTTCAAGAGACCCAGTACTTC. V usage is TRBV7-3 and J usage is TRBJ2-5; 12 bases are a match to TRBD2. The germline V gene encodes CDR1 SGHTA and CDR2 FQGTGA. CDR3 size: 17 residues. V was pared by 6 bases and J by 2 bases, with 10 bases of the junction left unmatched.

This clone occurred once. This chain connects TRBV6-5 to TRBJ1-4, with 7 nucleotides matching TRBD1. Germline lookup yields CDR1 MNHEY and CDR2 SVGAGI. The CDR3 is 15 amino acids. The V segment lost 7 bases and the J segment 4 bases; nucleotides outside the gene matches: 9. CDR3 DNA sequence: TGTGCCAGCACCAAACGACAGGGTGATAATGAAAAACTGTTTTTT. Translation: CASTKRQGDNEKLFF.

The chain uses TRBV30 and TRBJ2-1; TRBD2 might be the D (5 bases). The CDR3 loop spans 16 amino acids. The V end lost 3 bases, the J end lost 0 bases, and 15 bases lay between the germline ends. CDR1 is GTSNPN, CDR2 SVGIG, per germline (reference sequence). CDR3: CAWSPVGKSSYNEQFF. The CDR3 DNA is TGTGCCTGGAGCCCCGTCGGGAAGAGCTCCTACAATGAGCAGTTCTTC.

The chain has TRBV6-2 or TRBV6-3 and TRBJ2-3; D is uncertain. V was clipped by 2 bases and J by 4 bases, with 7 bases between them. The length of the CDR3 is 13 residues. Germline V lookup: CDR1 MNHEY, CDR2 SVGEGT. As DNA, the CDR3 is TGTGCCAGCAGTTACGTCCGGTCAGATACGCAGTATTTT. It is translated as CASSYVRSDTQYF.

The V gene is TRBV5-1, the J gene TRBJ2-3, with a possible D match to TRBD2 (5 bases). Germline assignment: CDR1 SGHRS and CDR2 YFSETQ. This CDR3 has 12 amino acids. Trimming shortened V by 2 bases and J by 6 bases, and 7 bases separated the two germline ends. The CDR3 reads CASSFGDDTQYF. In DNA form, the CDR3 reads TGCGCCAGCAGCTTCGGGGATGATACGCAGTATTTT. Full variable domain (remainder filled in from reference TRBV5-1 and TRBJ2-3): KAGVTQTPRYLIKTRGQQVTLSCSPISGHRSVSWYQQTPGQGLQFLFEYFSETQRNKGNFPGRFSGRQFSNSRSEMNVSTLELGDSALYLCASSFGDDTQYFGPGTRLTVL.

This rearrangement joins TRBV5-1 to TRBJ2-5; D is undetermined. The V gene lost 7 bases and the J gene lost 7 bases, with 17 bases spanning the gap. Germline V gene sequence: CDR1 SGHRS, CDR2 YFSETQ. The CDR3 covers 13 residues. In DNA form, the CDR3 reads TGCGCCAGCGACCTTCGGACGGGCGGGACCCAGTACTTC. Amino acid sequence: CASDLRTGGTQYF.

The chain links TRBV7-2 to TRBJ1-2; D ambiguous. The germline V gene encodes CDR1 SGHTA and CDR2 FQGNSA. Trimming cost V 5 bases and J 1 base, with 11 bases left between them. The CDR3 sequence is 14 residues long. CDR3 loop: CASSQAPNNYGYTF. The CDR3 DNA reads TGTGCCAGCAGCCAAGCCCCTAATAACTATGGCTACACCTTC.

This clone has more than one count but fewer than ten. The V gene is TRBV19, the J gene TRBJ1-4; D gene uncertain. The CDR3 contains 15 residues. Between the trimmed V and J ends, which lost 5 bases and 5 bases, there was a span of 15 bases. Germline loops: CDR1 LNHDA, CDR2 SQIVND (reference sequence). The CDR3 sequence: CASSDVSSPNEKLFF. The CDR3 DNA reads TGTGCCAGTAGTGATGTCAGCAGCCCAAATGAAAAACTGTTTTTT.

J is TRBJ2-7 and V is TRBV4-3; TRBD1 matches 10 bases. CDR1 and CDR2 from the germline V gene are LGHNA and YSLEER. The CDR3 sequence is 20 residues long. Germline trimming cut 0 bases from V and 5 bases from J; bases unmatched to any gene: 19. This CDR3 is CASSQDINDRTGGRADEQYV. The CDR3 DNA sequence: TGCGCCAGCAGCCAAGATATAAATGATAGGACAGGGGGTAGGGCGGACGAGCAGTACGTC.

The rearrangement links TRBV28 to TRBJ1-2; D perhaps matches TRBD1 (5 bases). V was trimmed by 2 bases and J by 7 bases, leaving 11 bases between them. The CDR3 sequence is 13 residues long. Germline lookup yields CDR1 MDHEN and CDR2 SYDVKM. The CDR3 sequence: CASSLILRGGYTF. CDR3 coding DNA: TGTGCCAGCAGTTTAATTCTGAGGGGTGGCTACACCTTC.

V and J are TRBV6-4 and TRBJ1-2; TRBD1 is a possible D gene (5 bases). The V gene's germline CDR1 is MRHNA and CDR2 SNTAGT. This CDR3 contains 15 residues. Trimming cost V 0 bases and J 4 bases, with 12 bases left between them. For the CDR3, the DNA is TGTGCCAGCAGTGACTCGCCGGGGACCCCCTATGGCTACACCTTC. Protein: CASSDSPGTPYGYTF.

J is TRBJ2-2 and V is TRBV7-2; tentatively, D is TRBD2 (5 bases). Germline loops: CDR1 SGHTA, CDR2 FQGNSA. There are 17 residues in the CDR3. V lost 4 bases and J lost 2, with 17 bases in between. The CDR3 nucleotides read TGTGCCAGCAGCTCTAGCACGTGGGGTCGAAACACCGGGGAGCTGTTTTTT. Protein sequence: CASSSSTWGRNTGELFF.

This chain's CDR3 is CASSSLGAGGKITQYF. In DNA, the CDR3 is TGTGCCAGCAGTTCTCTGGGGGCGGGGGGGAAGATTACCCAGTACTTC. The rearrangement uses TRBV6-5 and TRBJ2-5; 9 bases fit TRBD2. Per the germline V gene, CDR1 is MNHEY and CDR2 is SVGAGI. Trimming at V came to 4 bases and at J to 8 bases, leaving 14 bases not matched to a gene. This CDR3 region has 16 residues.

The CDR3 loop is CASSQGSNQPQHF. Written as DNA, the CDR3 is TGTGCCAGCAGTCAGGGCAGCAATCAGCCCCAGCATTTT. V usage is TRBV6-6 and J usage is TRBJ1-5; tentatively, D is TRBD1 (5 bases). Germline V lookup: CDR1 MNHNY, CDR2 SVGAGI (reference sequence). The CDR3 spans 13 residues. V lost 5 bases to trimming and J lost 1 base, with 6 bases between them.

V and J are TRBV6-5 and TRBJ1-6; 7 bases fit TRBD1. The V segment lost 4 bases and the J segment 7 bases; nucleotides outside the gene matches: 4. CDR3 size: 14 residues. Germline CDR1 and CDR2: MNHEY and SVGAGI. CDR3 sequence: CASSFSGGNSPLHF. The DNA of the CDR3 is TGTGCCAGCAGTTTTTCAGGGGGAAATTCACCCCTCCACTTT.

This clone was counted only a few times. This chain's CDR3 is CASSSYRTSIEEKLFF. CDR3 in DNA: TGTGCCAGCAGCTCGTATCGAACGTCTATAGAGGAAAAACTGTTTTTT. The chain carries TRBV5-6 and TRBJ1-4; D is ambiguous. V was cut by 3 bases and J by 8 bases, with 20 bases left in between. From germline, CDR1 is SGHDT and CDR2 YYEEEE. The CDR3 is 16 residues long.

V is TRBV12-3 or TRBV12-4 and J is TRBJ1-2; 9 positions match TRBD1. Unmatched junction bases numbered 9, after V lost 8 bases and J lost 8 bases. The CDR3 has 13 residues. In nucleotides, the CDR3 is TGTGCCAGCTCTGACCGGGACAGGGTAGGCTACACCTTC. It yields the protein CASSDRDRVGYTF.

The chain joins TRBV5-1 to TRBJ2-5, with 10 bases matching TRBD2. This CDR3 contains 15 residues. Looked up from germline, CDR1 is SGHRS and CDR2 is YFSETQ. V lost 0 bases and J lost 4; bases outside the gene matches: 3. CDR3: CASSLGTSGSETQYF. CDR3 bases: TGCGCCAGCAGCTTGGGGACTAGCGGCTCAGAGACCCAGTACTTC.

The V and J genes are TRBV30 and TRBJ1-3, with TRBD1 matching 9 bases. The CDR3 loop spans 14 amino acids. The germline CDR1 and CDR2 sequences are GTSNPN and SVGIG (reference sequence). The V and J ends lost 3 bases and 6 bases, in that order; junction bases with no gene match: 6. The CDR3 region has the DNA TGTGCCTGGAGCCCGGGGACAGGGCTAAACACCATATATTTT. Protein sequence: CAWSPGTGLNTIYF.

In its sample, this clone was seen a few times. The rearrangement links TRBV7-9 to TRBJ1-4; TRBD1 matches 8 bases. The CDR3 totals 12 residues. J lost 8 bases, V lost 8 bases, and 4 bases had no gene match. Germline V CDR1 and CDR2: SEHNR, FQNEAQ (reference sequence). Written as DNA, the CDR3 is TGTGCCAGCTCAGGGGGCCTGGAAAAACTGTTTTTT. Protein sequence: CASSGGLEKLFF. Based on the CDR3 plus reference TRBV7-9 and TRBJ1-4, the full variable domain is DTGVSQNPRHKITKRGQNVTFRCDPISEHNRLYWYRQTLGQGPEFLTYFQNEAQLEKSRLLSDRFSAERPKGSFSTLEIQRTEQGDSAMYLCASSGGLEKLFFGSGTQLSVL.

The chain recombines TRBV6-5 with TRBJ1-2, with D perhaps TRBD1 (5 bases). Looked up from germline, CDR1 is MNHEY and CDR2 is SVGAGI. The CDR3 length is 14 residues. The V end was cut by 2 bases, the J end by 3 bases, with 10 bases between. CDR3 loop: CASSYGGWDYGYTF. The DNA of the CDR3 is TGTGCCAGCAGTTACGGGGGTTGGGACTATGGCTACACCTTC.

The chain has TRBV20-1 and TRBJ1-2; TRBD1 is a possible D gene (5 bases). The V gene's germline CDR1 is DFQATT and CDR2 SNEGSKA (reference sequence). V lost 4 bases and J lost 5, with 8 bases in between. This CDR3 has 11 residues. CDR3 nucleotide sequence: TGCAGTGCTATAGACAGTTATGGCTACACCTTC. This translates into CSAIDSYGYTF.

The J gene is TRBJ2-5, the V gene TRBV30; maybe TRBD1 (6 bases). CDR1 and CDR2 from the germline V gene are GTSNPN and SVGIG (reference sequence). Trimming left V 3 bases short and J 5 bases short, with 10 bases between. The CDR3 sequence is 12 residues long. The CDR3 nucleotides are TGTGCCTGGAGACAGGGTTGGGAGACCCAGTACTTC. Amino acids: CAWRQGWETQYF.

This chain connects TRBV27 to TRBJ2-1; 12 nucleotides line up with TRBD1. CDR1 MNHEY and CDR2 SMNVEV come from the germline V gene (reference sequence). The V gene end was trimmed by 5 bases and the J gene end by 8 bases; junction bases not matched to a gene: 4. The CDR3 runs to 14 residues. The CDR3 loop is CASSAGQGAHEQFF. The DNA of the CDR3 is TGTGCCAGCAGTGCGGGACAGGGGGCCCATGAGCAGTTCTTC.

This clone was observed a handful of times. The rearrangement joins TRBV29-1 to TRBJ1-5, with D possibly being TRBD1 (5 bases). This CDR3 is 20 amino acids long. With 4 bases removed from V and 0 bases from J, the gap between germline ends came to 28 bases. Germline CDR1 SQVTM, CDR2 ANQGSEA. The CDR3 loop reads CSVVPCVGIDRQYSNQPQHF. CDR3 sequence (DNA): TGCAGCGTTGTACCCTGCGTAGGGATAGACAGACAATATAGCAATCAGCCCCAGCATTTT.

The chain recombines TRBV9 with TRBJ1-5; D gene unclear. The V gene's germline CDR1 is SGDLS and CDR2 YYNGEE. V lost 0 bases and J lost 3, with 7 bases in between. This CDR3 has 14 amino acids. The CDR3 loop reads CASSVGPANQPQHF. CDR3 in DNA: TGTGCCAGCAGCGTAGGACCGGCCAATCAGCCCCAGCATTTT.

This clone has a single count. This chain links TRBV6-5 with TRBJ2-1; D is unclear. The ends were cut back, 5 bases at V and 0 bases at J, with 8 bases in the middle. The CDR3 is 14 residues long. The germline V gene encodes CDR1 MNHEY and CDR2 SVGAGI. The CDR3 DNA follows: TGTGCCAGCAGTCCGGTGCGCTCCTACAATGAGCAGTTCTTC. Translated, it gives CASSPVRSYNEQFF.

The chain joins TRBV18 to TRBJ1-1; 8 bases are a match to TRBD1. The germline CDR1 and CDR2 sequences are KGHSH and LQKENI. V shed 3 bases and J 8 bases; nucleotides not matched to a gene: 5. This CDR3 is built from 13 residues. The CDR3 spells CASSPQGAAEAFF. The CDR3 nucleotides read TGTGCCAGCTCACCGCAGGGGGCCGCCGAAGCTTTCTTT.